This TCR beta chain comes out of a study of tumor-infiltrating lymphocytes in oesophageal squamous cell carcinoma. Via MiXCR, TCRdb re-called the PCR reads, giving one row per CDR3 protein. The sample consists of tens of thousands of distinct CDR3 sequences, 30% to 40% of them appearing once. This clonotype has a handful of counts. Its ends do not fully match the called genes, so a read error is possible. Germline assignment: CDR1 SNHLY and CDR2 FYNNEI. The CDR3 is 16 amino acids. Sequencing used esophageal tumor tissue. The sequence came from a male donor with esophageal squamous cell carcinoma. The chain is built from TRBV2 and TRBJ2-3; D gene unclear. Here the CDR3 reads CASSHPTSSYNSPLHF. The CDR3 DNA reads TGTGCCAGCAGTCACCCCACGAGCTCCTATAATTCACCCCTCCACTTC.